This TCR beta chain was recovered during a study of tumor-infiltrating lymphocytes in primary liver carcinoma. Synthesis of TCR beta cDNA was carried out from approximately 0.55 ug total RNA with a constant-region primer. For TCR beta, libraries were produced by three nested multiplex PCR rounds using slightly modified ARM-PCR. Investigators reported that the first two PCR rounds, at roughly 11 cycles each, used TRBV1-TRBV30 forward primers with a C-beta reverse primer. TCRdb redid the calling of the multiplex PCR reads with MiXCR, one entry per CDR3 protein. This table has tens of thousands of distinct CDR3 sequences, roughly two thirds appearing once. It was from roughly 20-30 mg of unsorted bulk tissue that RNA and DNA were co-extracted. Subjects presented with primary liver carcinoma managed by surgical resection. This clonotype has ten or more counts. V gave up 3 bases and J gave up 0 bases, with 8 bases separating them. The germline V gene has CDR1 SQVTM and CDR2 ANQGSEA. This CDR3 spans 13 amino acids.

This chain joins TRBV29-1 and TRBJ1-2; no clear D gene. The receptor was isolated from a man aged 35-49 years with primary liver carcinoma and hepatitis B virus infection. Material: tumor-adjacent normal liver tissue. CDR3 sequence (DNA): TGCAGCGTTGACGCAGGAACTAACTATGGCTACACCTTC. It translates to CSVDAGTNYGYTF.